This T cell receptor (beta chain) appears in the sequencing data of a study of identical twins. Study-wide results and caveats: Model-predicted out-of-frame TCR alpha sharing fell below observed values in monozygotic twins. Cross-sectional statistical analysis was relied on for the conclusions, without the same donors being followed.

TCRdb analysed the 5' RACE reads with MiXCR anew, one entry per CDR3 protein. The sample carries roughly 1,500,000 distinct CDR3 sequences, about 32% recorded once. As to this clonotype: Its cognate antigen is unknown.

V was trimmed by 2 bases and J by 3 bases, leaving 13 bases between them. CDR3 length equals 15 residues. The germline CDR1 and CDR2 sequences are MGHDK and SYGVNS. Sequencing input: cord blood. This chain connects TRBV25-1 to TRBJ1-1; D not resolved. This receptor was taken from a newborn girl in good health. The CDR3 reads CASSEGVTVDTEAFF. DNA of the CDR3: TGTGCCAGCAGTGAAGGAGTCACGGTGGACACTGAAGCTTTCTTT.